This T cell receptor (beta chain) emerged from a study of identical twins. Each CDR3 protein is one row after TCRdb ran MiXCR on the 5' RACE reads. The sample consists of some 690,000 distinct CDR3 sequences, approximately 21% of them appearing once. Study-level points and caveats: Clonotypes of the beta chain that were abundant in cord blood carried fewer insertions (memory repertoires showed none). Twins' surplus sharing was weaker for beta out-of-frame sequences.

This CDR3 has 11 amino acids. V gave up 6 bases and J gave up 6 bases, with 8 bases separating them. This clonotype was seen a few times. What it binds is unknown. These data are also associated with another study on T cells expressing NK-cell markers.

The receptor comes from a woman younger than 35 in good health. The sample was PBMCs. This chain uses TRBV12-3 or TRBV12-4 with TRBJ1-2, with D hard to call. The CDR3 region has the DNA TGTGCCAGCAGGGGTTCCCATGGCTACACCTTC. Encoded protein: CASRGSHGYTF.